This TCR beta chain appears in the sequencing data of a study of T cells in Graves' hyperthyroidism and ophthalmopathy. The investigators amplified TCR beta CDR3 regions from RNA transcripts. Carried out on the TCR CDR3, a first-round RT-PCR used the HTBI primer set. TCRdb called the multiplex PCR reads again in MiXCR, with one record for every CDR3 protein. The data contain about 350,000 distinct CDR3 sequences, over 11% of them singletons. This clonotype was detected ten times or more. As yet, its antigen is unknown. Study-level points and caveats: In validation, the model predicted ophthalmopathy. These predictions came a median roughly 6 months before onset.

No progression to ophthalmopathy during 18 months of follow-up defined stable disease. Used for diagnoses were clinical symptoms, serum thyroxine and TRAb, thyroid ultrasound and orbital computed tomography. It was around 11 ml of fresh peripheral blood that supplied the PBMCs. This receptor was taken from a woman in her twenties or thirties with Graves' hyperthyroidism. Input material: blood.

The CDR3 DNA is TGTGCCAGCAGTCCGGGACAGGGATTAGAGACCCAGTACTTC. It translates to CASSPGQGLETQYF. The chain has TRBV12-3 or TRBV12-4 and TRBJ2-5, with TRBD1 matching over 9 bases. This CDR3 is built from 14 residues. Germline trimming cut 5 bases from V and 4 bases from J; bases unmatched to any gene: 5.